The present TCR beta chain was sequenced within a study of T cell responses to AZD1222 COVID-19 vaccine. The ends lost 4 bases at V and 10 bases at J; junction bases unmatched: 5. The CDR3 loop spans 14 amino acids. CDR1 is SGHTA, CDR2 FQGNSA, per germline. Sequencing used immunoSEQ multiplex PCR; TCRdb keeps in-frame clones, though not all of them. The sample shows 100,000 to 150,000 clones, over 75% of them seen only once. This clonotype was sampled from an adult in good health. The chain has TRBV7-2 and TRBJ1-6; 9 nucleotides match TRBD1. The sequences come from peripheral blood, collected on day 0 of AZD1222 vaccination. The CDR3 DNA sequence: TGTGCCAGCAGCTACCGGGACAGGGTATCACCCCTCCACTTT. Translated: CASSYRDRVSPLHF.